This TCR beta chain appears in the sequencing data of a study of blood T cell repertoires in COVID-19. Per germline, CDR1 SGHVS and CDR2 FNYEAQ. The junction had 4 bases not matched to a gene; V was cut back by 1 base and J by 11 bases. This CDR3 has 12 amino acids. Original processing methods: Estimation of nucleated cell counts relied on the amplification of reference gene primers. Here immunoSEQ multiplex PCR was the method, and the copy in TCRdb shows in-frame clones only, minus some. Clone size and the V and J calls come from that table; the DNA yielded D and trimming. The data contain roughly 330,000 clones, about 83% of them singletons.

The sequence was collected from a woman between 45 and 65 years old with acute or convalescent COVID-19. The chain combines TRBV7-6 with TRBJ1-1, with 7 nucleotides matching TRBD1. Sequences were obtained from peripheral blood. The CDR3 sequence: CASSLVDREAFF. The CDR3 DNA sequence: TGTGCCAGCAGCTTAGTAGACAGGGAGGCTTTCTTT.